This T cell receptor beta chain was captured in a study of Ad26.COV2.S vaccination and SARS-CoV-2 variants. Study-wide results and limits: Vaccine recipients and placebo recipients showed similar non-spike TCR breadth. It is possible that the TCR breadth and depth analyses underestimated the total T cell responses. Vaccine recipients surpassed placebo recipients in spike-specific TCR breadth. After vaccination, reports described spike-specific CD8+ and CD4+ T cell responses as showing substantial breadth.

About this clone itself: The target antigen is unknown.

Measured with immunoSEQ multiplex PCR; TCRdb has only the in-frame clones, and not every one. The table shows approximately 97,000 clones, with around 81% occurring only once. The sequencing here drew on peripheral blood, taken after recovery from COVID-19. This clonotype was obtained from a human donor who had recovered from COVID-19.

The CDR3 DNA is TGTGCCAGCAGCTTAGTTAGGTCAAGACTAGCCAAAAACATTCAGTACTTC. It codes for CASSLVRSRLAKNIQYF. The chain employs TRBV7-9 and TRBJ2-4; D not certain. From germline, CDR1 is SEHNR and CDR2 FQNEAQ (reference sequence). The CDR3 loop spans 17 amino acids. Trimming left V 1 base short and J 0 bases short, with 13 bases between.